The next 2 T cell receptor beta chains were all read from a single sample in a study of CD8 T cells in ankylosing spondylitis. TCRdb fed the 5' RACE reads into MiXCR, producing one record per CDR3 protein. Altogether roughly 180,000 distinct CDR3 sequences are present, around 13% being singletons, with the ten largest covering 15% to 20%. What was sequenced was blood, either unsorted or a sorted T cell fraction (not recorded which). These receptors all stem from a male donor with ankylosing spondylitis or in good health (not recorded which).

This clonotype was picked up a small number of times. This rearrangement joins TRBV4-1 to TRBJ2-1; D not certain. V lost 5 bases, J lost 8 bases, and 19 bases lay in between. The CDR3 consists of 15 residues. Germline V gives CDR1 MGHRA, CDR2 YSYEKL. The CDR3 protein is CASSVLALIGHEQFF. The CDR3 coding sequence is TGCGCCAGCAGCGTCTTAGCTTTGATAGGCCATGAGCAGTTCTTC.

The V gene is TRBV5-1, the J gene TRBJ2-1; possibly TRBD1 or TRBD2 for D (5 bases each). Germline CDR1 reads SGHRS; CDR2 reads YFSETQ. V was shortened by 4 bases and J by 6 bases, with 8 bases between the two germline ends. The CDR3 is 12 residues long. The chain's CDR3 is CASSPGRNEQFF. The CDR3 coding sequence is TGCGCCAGCAGCCCGGGACGCAATGAGCAGTTCTTC.